Listed below are T cell receptor beta chains from one sample, sequenced in a study of human T cells and chemical hapten exposure. A single record per CDR3 protein comes from TCRdb applying MiXCR to the RACE reads. The top ten hold over 2% of the sample, which has around 250,000 distinct CDR3 sequences, approximately 8.6% seen once. This specimen was whole blood, taken in connection with sensitization to the hapten diphenylcyclopropenone (DPC). These receptors were taken from a woman in her 40s with alopecia areata. Some clones in this sample may be carry-over from other donors' samples. CDR3s include the opening cysteine and the closing phenylalanine or tryptophan. D genes are given only for firm matches. Not all rows give a size; the values are once, few, many and, for expanded clones, a class.

v_call: TRBV6-2/TRBV6-3; j_call: TRBJ2-1; d_call: TRBD2; clone_size: few; cdr3_nt: TGTGCCAGCAGTTACGGGCTAGCGGGAGTCTCTGAGCAGTTCTTC; cdr3_aa: CASSYGLAGVSEQFF
v_call: TRBV2; j_call: TRBJ2-5; d_call: TRBD1; clone_size: few; cdr3_nt: TGTGCCAGCGCTCGACAGGGGGGCCAGACCCAGTACTTC; cdr3_aa: CASARQGGQTQYF
v_call: TRBV6-5; j_call: TRBJ2-7; d_call: .; clone_size: .; cdr3_nt: TGTGCCAGCAGTTACCGGCAGGGTGAATACGAGCAGTACTTC; cdr3_aa: CASSYRQGEYEQYF
v_call: TRBV7-2; j_call: TRBJ2-1; d_call: .; clone_size: .; cdr3_nt: TGTGCCAGCGGATTGGGGAGTGAGCAGTTCTTC; cdr3_aa: CASGLGSEQFF
v_call: TRBV5-1; j_call: TRBJ2-1; d_call: TRBD2; clone_size: .; cdr3_nt: TGCGCCAGCAGTTTGATGGTGAGCGGGAGCAATGAGCAGTTCTTC; cdr3_aa: CASSLMVSGSNEQFF
v_call: TRBV27; j_call: TRBJ2-2; d_call: .; clone_size: many; cdr3_nt: TGTGCCAGCAGTGTAGCGGTGAACACCGGGGAGCTGTTTTTT; cdr3_aa: CASSVAVNTGELFF
v_call: TRBV29-1; j_call: TRBJ2-1; d_call: TRBD1; clone_size: .; cdr3_nt: TGCAGCGTTTCTCCCGGGACAGGGGGCTACTATGAGCAGTTCTTC; cdr3_aa: CSVSPGTGGYYEQFF
v_call: TRBV6-2/TRBV6-3; j_call: TRBJ2-1; d_call: .; clone_size: few; cdr3_nt: TGTGCCAGTCTTAGCGGACCGTACAATGAGCAGTTCTTC; cdr3_aa: CASLSGPYNEQFF
v_call: TRBV20-1; j_call: TRBJ2-7; d_call: TRBD1; clone_size: .; cdr3_nt: TGCAGTGCTAGTAGGGACAGGAGACCCTACGAGCAGTACTTC; cdr3_aa: CSASRDRRPYEQYF
v_call: TRBV20-1; j_call: TRBJ2-3; d_call: .; clone_size: many; cdr3_nt: TGCAGTGCCAAAGCCCCAGGGATCACAGATACGCAGTATTTT; cdr3_aa: CSAKAPGITDTQYF
v_call: TRBV20-1; j_call: TRBJ1-4; d_call: .; clone_size: .; cdr3_nt: TGCAGTGCAGCTGGGACCTCTGGGGAAAAACTGTTTTTT; cdr3_aa: CSAAGTSGEKLFF
v_call: TRBV7-3; j_call: TRBJ2-1; d_call: TRBD2; clone_size: .; cdr3_nt: TGTGCCAGCAGCTCCGGGACTAGCGGGAGAAATGAGCAGTTCTTC; cdr3_aa: CASSSGTSGRNEQFF
v_call: TRBV5-1; j_call: TRBJ2-1; d_call: .; clone_size: few; cdr3_nt: TGCGCCAGCAATAACCCCGGGACGCCCACGGGTTACAATGAGCAGTTCTTC; cdr3_aa: CASNNPGTPTGYNEQFF
v_call: TRBV20-1; j_call: TRBJ2-2; d_call: TRBD2; clone_size: many; cdr3_nt: TGCAGTGCTAGAGATACTAGCGGGTACACCGGGGAGCTGTTTTTT; cdr3_aa: CSARDTSGYTGELFF
v_call: TRBV7-9; j_call: TRBJ2-3; d_call: TRBD1; clone_size: many; cdr3_nt: TGTGCCAGCAGCTTTAGACAGGGGGCAGATACGCAGTATTTT; cdr3_aa: CASSFRQGADTQYF
v_call: TRBV9; j_call: TRBJ2-3; d_call: TRBD2; clone_size: many; cdr3_nt: TGTGCCAGCAGCGTAGGAGGTAGCGGGAGGGCAGATACGCAGTATTTT; cdr3_aa: CASSVGGSGRADTQYF
v_call: TRBV3-1; j_call: TRBJ1-1; d_call: .; clone_size: .; cdr3_nt: TGTGCCAGCAGCCAAGATCTGACGGACACTGAAGCTTTCTTT; cdr3_aa: CASSQDLTDTEAFF
v_call: TRBV7-9; j_call: TRBJ2-7; d_call: .; clone_size: few; cdr3_nt: TGTGCCAGCAGCTTAGAAGTCAGGGAAAGCGAGCAGTACTTC; cdr3_aa: CASSLEVRESEQYF
v_call: TRBV2; j_call: TRBJ1-2; d_call: .; clone_size: .; cdr3_nt: TGTGCCAGCACTCCACAGACCAACTATGGCTACACCTTC; cdr3_aa: CASTPQTNYGYTF
v_call: TRBV7-2; j_call: TRBJ1-2; d_call: .; clone_size: few; cdr3_nt: TGTGCCAGCAGCCCCCCCCCAAGCGTACCTGGCTACACCTTC; cdr3_aa: CASSPPPSVPGYTF
v_call: TRBV27; j_call: TRBJ2-7; d_call: .; clone_size: few; cdr3_nt: TGTGCCAGCCAGACCGGGTACAGCTCCTACGAGCAGTACTTC; cdr3_aa: CASQTGYSSYEQYF
v_call: TRBV6-5; j_call: TRBJ1-6; d_call: TRBD1; clone_size: .; cdr3_nt: TGTGCCAGCAGTTATTCCGGACAGGGGAATTCACCCCTCCACTTT; cdr3_aa: CASSYSGQGNSPLHF
v_call: TRBV6-2/TRBV6-3; j_call: TRBJ1-5; d_call: TRBD1; clone_size: few; cdr3_nt: TGTGCCAGCACCCAACCCGGGACAGGGGGATATCAGCCCCAGCATTTT; cdr3_aa: CASTQPGTGGYQPQHF
v_call: TRBV5-1; j_call: TRBJ2-7; d_call: .; clone_size: many; cdr3_nt: TGCGCCAGCAGCTTGGCCGCGGGGTCCTACGAGCAGTACTTC; cdr3_aa: CASSLAAGSYEQYF
v_call: TRBV4-2; j_call: TRBJ1-1; d_call: TRBD1; clone_size: few; cdr3_nt: TGTGCCAGCAGCCACCGGACAGGGACTGAAGCTTTCTTT; cdr3_aa: CASSHRTGTEAFF
v_call: TRBV6-5; j_call: TRBJ2-1; d_call: TRBD2; clone_size: few; cdr3_nt: TGTGCCAGCCGATCGGTGGCGGGAGGGGCAAATGAGCAGTTCTTC; cdr3_aa: CASRSVAGGANEQFF
v_call: TRBV29-1; j_call: TRBJ1-2; d_call: TRBD1; clone_size: .; cdr3_nt: TGCAGCGTTGTTGGGGACAGGGCTTATGGCTACACCTTC; cdr3_aa: CSVVGDRAYGYTF
v_call: TRBV7-9; j_call: TRBJ2-7; d_call: .; clone_size: few; cdr3_nt: TGTGCCAGCAGTTTTAGCTTCACGATTCGGGAGCAGTACTTC; cdr3_aa: CASSFSFTIREQYF
v_call: TRBV29-1; j_call: TRBJ2-3; d_call: .; clone_size: .; cdr3_nt: TGCAGCACCCGACTAGGGAGCACAGATACGCAGTATTTT; cdr3_aa: CSTRLGSTDTQYF
v_call: TRBV7-9; j_call: TRBJ2-7; d_call: .; clone_size: .; cdr3_nt: TGTGCCAGCAGCTCTATAGCGGTTTCCTACGAGCAGTACTTC; cdr3_aa: CASSSIAVSYEQYF
v_call: TRBV12-3/TRBV12-4; j_call: TRBJ2-3; d_call: TRBD2; clone_size: many; cdr3_nt: TGTGCCAGCAGCACTTTATCCCTTTTTGGGGGACTAGCGGGAGAGACAGATACGCAGTATTTT; cdr3_aa: CASSTLSLFGGLAGETDTQYF
v_call: TRBV6-5; j_call: TRBJ2-7; d_call: TRBD2; clone_size: many; cdr3_nt: TGTGCCAGCACCCCGGGGGGTTTCTACGAGCAGTACTTC; cdr3_aa: CASTPGGFYEQYF
v_call: TRBV6-7; j_call: TRBJ2-1; d_call: TRBD1; clone_size: few; cdr3_nt: TGTGCCAGCAGACGCCGGGACAGGGGGCGTCGGGTCTCCTACAATGAGCAGTTCTTC; cdr3_aa: CASRRRDRGRRVSYNEQFF
v_call: TRBV29-1; j_call: TRBJ2-5; d_call: .; clone_size: .; cdr3_nt: TGCAGCGTTGAAGATCCGGAATACATGGGGACCCAGTACTTC; cdr3_aa: CSVEDPEYMGTQYF
v_call: TRBV6-5; j_call: TRBJ2-5; d_call: TRBD2; clone_size: many; cdr3_nt: TGTGCCAGCAGTTTCGGACTAGCGAGGGAGACCCAGTACTTC; cdr3_aa: CASSFGLARETQYF
v_call: TRBV7-2; j_call: TRBJ2-2; d_call: TRBD2; clone_size: .; cdr3_nt: TGTGCCAGCAGCTTTGGACTAGCCATCACCGGGGAGCTGTTTTTT; cdr3_aa: CASSFGLAITGELFF
v_call: TRBV7-2; j_call: TRBJ2-5; d_call: TRBD2; clone_size: .; cdr3_nt: TGTGCCAGCAGCTTTGGGTCTAGCGGGAAAGAGACCCAGTACTTC; cdr3_aa: CASSFGSSGKETQYF